The clone carrying this TCR beta chain was counted between two and nine times. These data belong to a study of technical replicates of blood from four donors. Assay: immunoSEQ multiplex PCR; the TCRdb copy retains only in-frame clones and omits some. The table lists around 65,000 clones, more than 75% of them singletons. V dropped 5 bases and J dropped 4 bases, with 11 bases sitting between them. CDR3 length: 13 amino acids. Germline lookup yields CDR1 SGHNT and CDR2 YENEEA. The source of this sequence is a human donor in good health. Some clones in this sample may be carry-over from other donors' samples. The sequencing input was PBMCs. The V and J genes are TRBV11-3 and TRBJ1-1; D is uncertain. The CDR3 sequence: CASSRSEGTEAFF. The CDR3 DNA reads as TGTGCCAGCAGCCGATCGGAGGGCACTGAAGCTTTCTTT.